A selection of T cell receptor beta chains follows, all from one sample in a study of a mutant IDH1 vaccine in newly diagnosed glioma. TCRdb's copy holds only in-frame clones and misses some; the assay was immunoSEQ multiplex PCR. The table records around 16,000 clones, about 80% of them present only once. The source was PBMCs, collected from a glioma patient treated with radiotherapy, temozolomide or both. The receptors stem from a man aged 40-50 years with glioma. CDR3s include the opening cysteine and the closing phenylalanine or tryptophan. The order of the fields is V gene, J gene, D gene, clone size, CDR3 length, CDR3 protein, CDR3 DNA. A D gene is named only where the DNA matches it firmly. Clone size is stated in some rows and not others, as once, few, many or a class when expanded.

>TRBV19|TRBJ2-3|TRBD1|.|19
CASSIAGTGTSFGLDTQYF
TGTGCCAGTAGTATAGCTGGGACAGGAACCTCGTTTGGGTTGGATACGCAGTATTTT
>TRBV4-1|TRBJ2-1|.|.|16
CASSQSEAVRLNEQFF
TGCGCCAGCAGCCAATCCGAAGCAGTCCGGCTTAATGAGCAGTTCTTC
>TRBV28|TRBJ2-7|.|.|15
CASSSRAVSSYEQYF
TGTGCCAGCAGTTCCCGGGCGGTTAGCTCCTACGAGCAGTACTTC
>TRBV4-1|TRBJ2-3|TRBD2|.|16
CASSQAGTSGRDTQYF
TGCGCCAGCAGCCAAGCCGGGACTAGCGGGAGGGATACGCAGTATTTT
>TRBV5-6|TRBJ2-7|.|.|15
CASSSGPSPTYEQYF
TGTGCCAGCAGCTCTGGACCTTCACCCACCTACGAGCAGTACTTC
>TRBV7-6|TRBJ2-1|TRBD2|.|16
CASSPGTSGRANEQFF
TGTGCCAGCAGCCCCGGGACTAGCGGGAGGGCCAATGAGCAGTTCTTC
>TRBV27|TRBJ1-2|TRBD1|.|16
CATSTLPGDRDYGYTF
TGTGCCACCTCGACTCTCCCAGGGGACAGAGACTATGGCTACACCTTC
>TRBV15|TRBJ1-1|.|.|16
CATSRDLNSLNTEAFF
TGTGCCACCAGCAGAGATCTAAACTCCTTGAACACTGAAGCTTTCTTT
>TRBV29-1|TRBJ1-1|TRBD1|few|13
CSAATGGISEAFF
TGCAGCGCCGCGACAGGGGGCATCTCTGAAGCTTTCTTT
>TRBV14|TRBJ2-4|.|.|13
CASSQGGGNIQYF
TGTGCCAGCAGCCAAGGAGGAGGGAACATTCAGTACTTC
>TRBV7-8|TRBJ1-1|TRBD1|.|14
CASSLTGANTEAFF
TGTGCCAGCAGTTTAACAGGGGCGAATACTGAAGCTTTCTTT
>TRBV5-6|TRBJ1-2|.|once|13
CASSPGHSYGYTF
TGTGCCAGCAGCCCGGGACATTCCTATGGCTACACCTTC
>TRBV2|TRBJ1-5|TRBD1|.|13
CAGGQGRNQPQHF
TGTGCCGGTGGACAGGGGCGAAATCAGCCCCAGCATTTT
>TRBV6-1|TRBJ1-1|TRBD1|few|14
CASSVGTGALGAFF
TGTGCCAGCAGTGTGGGGACAGGGGCTCTGGGAGCTTTCTTT
>TRBV5-5|TRBJ1-1|.|few|13
CASKTAGSTEAFF
TGTGCCAGCAAAACAGCGGGGAGCACTGAAGCTTTCTTT
>TRBV6-5|TRBJ2-1|TRBD2|.|15
CASSLGLAGGQEQFF
TGTGCCAGCAGTCTAGGACTAGCGGGAGGACAGGAGCAGTTCTTC
>TRBV19|TRBJ2-3|TRBD2|.|19
CASSIAGTSNAWGLDTQYF
TGTGCCAGTAGTATAGCCGGGACTAGCAACGCCTGGGGTTTAGATACGCAGTATTTT
>TRBV4-1|TRBJ2-1|.|.|13
CASSHPRANEQFF
TGCGCCAGCAGCCATCCTAGGGCCAATGAGCAGTTCTTC
>TRBV9|TRBJ1-2|.|.|13
CASHRSGGNGYTF
TGTGCCAGCCACCGGTCTGGCGGCAATGGCTACACCTTC
>TRBV7-7|TRBJ2-1|.|.|14
CASSLGGSYNEQFF
TGTGCCAGCAGCTTGGGAGGCTCCTACAATGAGCAGTTCTTC
>TRBV19|TRBJ2-3|.|.|13
CASTPGAWDTQYF
TGTGCCAGTACCCCGGGGGCTTGGGATACGCAGTATTTT
>TRBV9|TRBJ2-1|.|.|16
CASSAGGLVLSGEQFF
TGTGCCAGCAGCGCCGGAGGTTTAGTACTTTCAGGCGAGCAGTTCTTC
>TRBV5-1|TRBJ2-5|TRBD2|.|15
CASSPVGLAEETQYF
TGCGCCAGCAGCCCTGTCGGACTAGCGGAAGAGACCCAGTACTTC
>TRBV27|TRBJ1-1|TRBD1|.|15
CASSGTGLFGTEAFF
TGTGCCAGCAGTGGGACAGGGCTGTTTGGCACTGAAGCTTTCTTT